This T cell receptor beta chain was sequenced in a study of T cells in Graves' hyperthyroidism and ophthalmopathy. Study overall: At the time of initial diagnosis and before any treatment, peripheral blood was collected. Study-wide results and caveats: Most expanded thyroid clonotypes above 0.001 also appeared in blood.

Trimming shortened V by 5 bases and J by 6 bases, and 19 bases separated the two germline ends. This CDR3 spans 14 amino acids. CDR1 and CDR2 (germline): GTSNPN, SVGIG (reference sequence). Using RNA transcripts as the source, TCR beta CDR3 regions were amplified. HTBI primers drove first-round RT-PCR of the TCR CDR3. TCRdb recomputed calls from the multiplex PCR reads with MiXCR, one row per CDR3 protein. The sample includes hundreds of thousands of distinct CDR3 sequences, about 14% of them seen just once. This clonotype was detected many times. Its antigen remains unidentified. The cohort's ophthalmopathy patients, a group with duration under 3 months, had a Clinical Activity Score of at least 3 and a NOSPECS grade of at least 4.

Sample: blood. The chain couples TRBV30 to TRBJ2-5; a possible D gene is TRBD2 (5 bases). The source is a man aged 45-65 years with Graves' ophthalmopathy. CDR3 sequence (DNA): TGTGCCTGGGACCTTGATTCGGGGAGAAAGACCCAGTACTTC. Translating it yields CAWDLDSGRKTQYF. Full variable domain (remainder filled in from reference TRBV30 and TRBJ2-5): SQTIHQWPATLVQPVGSPLSLECTVEGTSNPNLYWYRQAAGRGLQLLFYSVGIGQISSEVPQNLSASRPQDRQFILSSKKLLLSDSGFYLCAWDLDSGRKTQYFGPGTRLLVL.